The 7 T cell receptor beta chains in this list originate from one sample, sequenced in a study of Graves' ophthalmopathy and Graves' hyperthyroidism. The study amplified TCR beta CDR3 regions using RNA transcripts. HTBI primers served in a first-round RT-PCR, which a second-round multiplex PCR followed. Using its own MiXCR run on the multiplex PCR reads, TCRdb lists one record per CDR3 protein. This sample yields 900,000 to 1,200,000 distinct CDR3 sequences, of which roughly two fifths are seen a single time; around 10% belongs to the top ten. The sequenced sample was peripheral blood or thyroid tissue (not recorded which). The receptor set was obtained from an adult man with Graves' hyperthyroidism.

Many counts were recorded for this clonotype. The chain couples TRBV24-1 to TRBJ2-5, with TRBD1 matching over 7 bases. Germline trimming cut 2 bases from V and 2 bases from J; bases unmatched to any gene: 7. Germline V gene data show CDR1 as KGHDR and CDR2 as SFDVKD. This CDR3 region has 16 residues. This CDR3 is CATSDSSTGSQETQYF. Written as DNA, the CDR3 is TGTGCCACCAGTGATTCTTCGACAGGGTCACAAGAGACCCAGTACTTC.

The rearrangement uses TRBV12-3 or TRBV12-4 and TRBJ2-5, with TRBD1 matching 9 bases. Germline trimming cut 3 bases from V and 9 bases from J; bases unmatched to any gene: 11. This CDR3 contains 15 residues. This CDR3 is CASSLRDRGAQPQYF. CDR3 DNA sequence: TGTGCCAGCAGTTTGCGAGACAGGGGGGCTCAGCCCCAGTACTTC.

The chain carries TRBV20-1 and TRBJ1-2; 7 bases line up with TRBD1. From germline, CDR1 is DFQATT and CDR2 SNEGSKA (reference sequence). Losses at the gene ends were 5 bases for V and 0 bases for J; bases not matched to a gene: 3. The CDR3 covers 13 residues. CDR3 coding DNA: TGCAGTGCTGGGGACAGAGCTAACTATGGCTACACCTTC. This sequence encodes CSAGDRANYGYTF.

For this clonotype: This may come from a read error, since a much larger clone is one base off. The V and J genes are TRBV19 and TRBJ1-2, with D possibly being TRBD1 (5 bases). Germline loops: CDR1 LNHDA, CDR2 SQIVND (reference sequence). The CDR3 loop spans 13 amino acids. With 3 bases removed from V and 12 bases from J, the gap between germline ends came to 17 bases. The CDR3 reads CASSIWEGRGHTF. The CDR3 DNA follows: TGTGCCAGTAGTATCTGGGAGGGACGAGGCCACACCTTC.

This clonotype was detected ten times or more. The chain combines TRBV7-9 with TRBJ2-5, with D unclear. Germline assignment: CDR1 SEHNR and CDR2 FQNEAQ (reference sequence). The V gene lost 0 bases and the J gene lost 0 bases, with 5 bases spanning the gap. The CDR3 runs 14 residues. The CDR3 DNA reads TGTGCCAGCAGCTTAGCTGAGTACCAAGAGACCCAGTACTTC. Its translation: CASSLAEYQETQYF.

This sequence joins TRBV12-3 or TRBV12-4 and TRBJ2-7, with D possibly being TRBD2 (7 bases). Trimming shortened V by 4 bases and J by 5 bases, and 18 bases separated the two germline ends. This CDR3 is built from 15 residues. This chain's CDR3 is CASSYSPGGMNEQYF. The CDR3 DNA follows: TGTGCCAGCAGTTATTCTCCGGGGGGCATGAACGAGCAGTACTTC.

Concerning this clonotype itself: Given a much more abundant clone one base away, this may be a read error. Lacking the conserved final phenylalanine or tryptophan, this CDR3 likely reflects a read error. The chain uses TRBV4-1 and TRBJ1-2; D call uncertain. V gave up 0 bases and J gave up 6 bases, with 5 bases separating them. This CDR3 spans 12 amino acids. Looked up from germline, CDR1 is MGHRA and CDR2 is YSYEKL. CDR3 loop: CASSQERNGYTL. CDR3 DNA sequence: TGCGCCAGCAGCCAAGAGAGGAATGGCTACACCCTC.